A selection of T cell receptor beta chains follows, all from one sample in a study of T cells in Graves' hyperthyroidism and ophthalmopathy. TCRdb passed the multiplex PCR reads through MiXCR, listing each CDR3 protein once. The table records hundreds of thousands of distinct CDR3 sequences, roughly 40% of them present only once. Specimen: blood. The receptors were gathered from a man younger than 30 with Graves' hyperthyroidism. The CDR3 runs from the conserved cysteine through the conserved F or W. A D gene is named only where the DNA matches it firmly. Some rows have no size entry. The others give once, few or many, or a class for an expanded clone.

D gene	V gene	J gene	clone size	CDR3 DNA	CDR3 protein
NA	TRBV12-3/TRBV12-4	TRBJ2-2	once	TGTGCCAGCAGGGAGGGGTTTGCGAACACCGGGGAGCTGTTTTTT	CASREGFANTGELFF
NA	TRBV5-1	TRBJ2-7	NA	TGCGCCAGCAGCGCCACAGTAGCCTACGAGCAGTACTTC	CASSATVAYEQYF
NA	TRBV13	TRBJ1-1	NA	TGTGCCAGCAGCCAAGGTGGGGGGCAAACTGAAGCTTTCTTT	CASSQGGGQTEAFF
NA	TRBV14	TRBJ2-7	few	TGTGCCAGCAGCCAAGATGACGTCGGCGAGCAGTACTTC	CASSQDDVGEQYF
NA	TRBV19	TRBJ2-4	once	TGTGCCAGTAGTGGGGACGGAGGCTGGAACATTCAGTACTTC	CASSGDGGWNIQYF
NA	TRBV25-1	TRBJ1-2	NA	TGTGCCAGCAGCCAAGAGAGCGTCAAGGGGGGCTACACCTTC	CASSQESVKGGYTF
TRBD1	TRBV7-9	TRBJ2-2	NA	TGCGCCAGCAGCTTACAGGGGGCGCCTCTCACCGGGGAGCTGTTTTTT	CASSLQGAPLTGELFF
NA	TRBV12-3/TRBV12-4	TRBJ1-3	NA	TGTGCCAGCAGAGGCGCGGGATATGGAAACACCATATATTTT	CASRGAGYGNTIYF
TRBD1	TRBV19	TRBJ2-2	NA	TGTGCCAGTAGTATAGCCCAGACAGGGTCGGCCGGGGAGCTGTTTTTT	CASSIAQTGSAGELFF
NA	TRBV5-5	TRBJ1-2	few	TGTGCCAGCACCCTGGGGGCACGACAGTGGGGCTACACCTTC	CASTLGARQWGYTF
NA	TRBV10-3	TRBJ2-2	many	TGTGCCATCACGGAAACCGGGGAGCTGTTTTTT	CAITETGELFF
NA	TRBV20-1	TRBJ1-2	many	TGCAGTGCCACCTCGGGAACGATTTATGGCTACACCTTC	CSATSGTIYGYTF
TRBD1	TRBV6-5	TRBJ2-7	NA	TGTGCCAGCAGTTACGAGGGACAGGGACACGAGCAGTACTTC	CASSYEGQGHEQYF
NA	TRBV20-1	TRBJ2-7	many	TGCAGTGCTCCAGGGGACTACGAGCAGTACTTC	CSAPGDYEQYF
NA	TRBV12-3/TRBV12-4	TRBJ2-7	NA	TGTGCCAGCAGCGCCTGGGGGTTACTTTACGAGCAGTACTTC	CASSAWGLLYEQYF
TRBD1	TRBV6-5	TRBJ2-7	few	TGTGCCGTTTCGGGACAGGGGTCCTCCTACGAGCAGTACTTC	CAVSGQGSSYEQYF
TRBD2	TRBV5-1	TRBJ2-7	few	TGCGCCAGCAGCCCAAGCGGGACGGGAGAGTCCTACGAGCAGTACTTC	CASSPSGTGESYEQYF
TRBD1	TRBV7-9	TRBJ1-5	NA	TGTGCCAGCAGCTTTAGGACAGGGTATCAGCCCCAGCATTTT	CASSFRTGYQPQHF
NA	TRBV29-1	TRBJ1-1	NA	TGTGCCTGTCACCGGGGCCCGAACACTGAAGCTTTCTTT	CACHRGPNTEAFF
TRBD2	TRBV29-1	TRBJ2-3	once	TGCAGCGTTGGAGTCCCCTGGGCGATAGGACTAGCGGCCTACACAGATACGCAGTATTTT	CSVGVPWAIGLAAYTDTQYF
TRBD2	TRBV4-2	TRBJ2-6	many	TGTGCCAGCAGCCTCGGGGGGTCGGGGGTCCTGACTTTC	CASSLGGSGVLTF
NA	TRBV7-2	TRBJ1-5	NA	TGTGCCAGCAGCTCAACAGCGGGAGGACAAGAGACCCAGCATTTT	CASSSTAGGQETQHF
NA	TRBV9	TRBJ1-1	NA	TGTGCCAGCAGCGTAGAAGGGCCTGACAGTGAAGCTTTCTTT	CASSVEGPDSEAFF
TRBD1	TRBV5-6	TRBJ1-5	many	TGTGCCAGCAGCTTCCAGGGGGCCAGCAATCAGCCCCAGCATTTT	CASSFQGASNQPQHF
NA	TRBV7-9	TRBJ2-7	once	TGTGCCAGCAGCGCGAGGGACGCCATTTACAATGAGCAGTACTTC	CASSARDAIYNEQYF
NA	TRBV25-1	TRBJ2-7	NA	TGTGCCAGCAGTGGAGAGACAGACGCCTACGAGCAGTACTTC	CASSGETDAYEQYF
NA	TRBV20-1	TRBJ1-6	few	TGCAGTGCTAGTCCCGCAGGTTCTTCCTATAATTCACCCCTCCACTTT	CSASPAGSSYNSPLHF
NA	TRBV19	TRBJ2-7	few	TGTGCCAGTAGTAAGGGACCGGTTTCGGAAACGTTCGGGGAGCAGTACTTC	CASSKGPVSETFGEQYF
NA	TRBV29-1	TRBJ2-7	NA	TGCAGCTTAGGAGCGGGTAGCGAGTACGAGCAGTACTTC	CSLGAGSEYEQYF
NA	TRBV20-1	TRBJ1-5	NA	TGCAGTGCCCTACCGGGGACCGCGAATCAGCCCCAGCATTTT	CSALPGTANQPQHF
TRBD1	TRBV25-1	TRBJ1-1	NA	TGTGCCAGCGGACAGGGGGGGGTGAACACTGAAGCTTTCTTT	CASGQGGVNTEAFF
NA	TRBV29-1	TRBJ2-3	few	TGCAGCGTTGAAGATAGGAGGGGTGATACAGATACGCAGTATTTT	CSVEDRRGDTDTQYF
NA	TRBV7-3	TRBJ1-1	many	TGTGCCAGCAGCCATAGGGACGGCACTGAAGCTTTCTTT	CASSHRDGTEAFF
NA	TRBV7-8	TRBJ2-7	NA	TGTGCCAGCAGTTACGGACAGTCCACCTCCTACGAGCAGTACTTC	CASSYGQSTSYEQYF
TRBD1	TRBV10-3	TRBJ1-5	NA	TGTGCCATCAGTTCGGACAGGGCTAGTCAGCCCCGGCATTTT	CAISSDRASQPRHF
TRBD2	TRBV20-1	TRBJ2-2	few	TGCAGTGCCAACAGCGGGAGAGACACCGGGGAGCTGTTTTTT	CSANSGRDTGELFF
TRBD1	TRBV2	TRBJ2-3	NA	TGTGCCAGCAGTAGGGACAGGCGGAACACAGATACGCAGTATTTT	CASSRDRRNTDTQYF
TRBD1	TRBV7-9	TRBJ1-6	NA	TGTGCCAGCAGTGGACAGGACAGGGGGCAATCACCCCTCCACTTT	CASSGQDRGQSPLHF
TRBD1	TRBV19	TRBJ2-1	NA	TGTGCCAGTTCGGGACAGTCCTACAATGAGCAGTTCTTC	CASSGQSYNEQFF
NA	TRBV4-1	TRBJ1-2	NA	TGCGCCAGCAGCCAAGTAGAGACTAACTATGGCTACACCTTC	CASSQVETNYGYTF
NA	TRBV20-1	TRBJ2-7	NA	TGCAGTGCTAGAGCATGGCGGCGGGGCGCCGAGCAGTACTTC	CSARAWRRGAEQYF
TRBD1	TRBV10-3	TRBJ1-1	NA	TGTGCCAGTGGGACAGGGCATGAAGCTTTCTTT	CASGTGHEAFF
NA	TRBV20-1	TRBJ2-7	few	TGCAGTGCTAGAGATAAGGCAGGTTACGAGCAGTACTTC	CSARDKAGYEQYF